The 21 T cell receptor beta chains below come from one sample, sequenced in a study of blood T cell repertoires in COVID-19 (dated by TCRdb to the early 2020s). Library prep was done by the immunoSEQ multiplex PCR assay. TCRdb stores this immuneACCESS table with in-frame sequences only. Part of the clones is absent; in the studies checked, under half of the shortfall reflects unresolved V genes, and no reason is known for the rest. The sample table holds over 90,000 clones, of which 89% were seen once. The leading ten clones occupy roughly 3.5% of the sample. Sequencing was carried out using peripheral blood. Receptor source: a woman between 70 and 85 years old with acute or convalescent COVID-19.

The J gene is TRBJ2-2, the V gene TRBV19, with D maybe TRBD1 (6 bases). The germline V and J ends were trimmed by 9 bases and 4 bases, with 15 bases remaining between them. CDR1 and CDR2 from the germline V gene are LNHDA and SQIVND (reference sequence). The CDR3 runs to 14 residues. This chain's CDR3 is CASRTQGRTGELFF. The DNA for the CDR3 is TGTGCCAGCCGGACCCAGGGGCGCACCGGGGAGCTGTTTTTT. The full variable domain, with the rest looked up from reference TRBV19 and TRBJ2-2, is DGGITQSPKYLFRKEGQNVTLSCEQNLNHDAMYWYRQDPGQGLRLIYYSQIVNDFQKGDIAEGYSVSREKKESFPLTVTSAQKNPTAFYLCASRTQGRTGELFFGEGSRLTVL.

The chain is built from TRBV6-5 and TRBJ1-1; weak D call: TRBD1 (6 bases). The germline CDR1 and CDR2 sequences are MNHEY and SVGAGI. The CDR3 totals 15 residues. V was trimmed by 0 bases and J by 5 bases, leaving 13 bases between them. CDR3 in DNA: TGTGCCAGCAGTTACTCGGGCAATCAGGGGACTGAAGCTTTCTTT. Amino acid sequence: CASSYSGNQGTEAFF.

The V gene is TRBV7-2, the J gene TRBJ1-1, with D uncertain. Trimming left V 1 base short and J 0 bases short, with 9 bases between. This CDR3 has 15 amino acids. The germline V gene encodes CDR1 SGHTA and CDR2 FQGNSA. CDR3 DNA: TGTGCCAGCAGCTTAGGAGTGACACTGAACACTGAAGCTTTCTTT. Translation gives CASSLGVTLNTEAFF.

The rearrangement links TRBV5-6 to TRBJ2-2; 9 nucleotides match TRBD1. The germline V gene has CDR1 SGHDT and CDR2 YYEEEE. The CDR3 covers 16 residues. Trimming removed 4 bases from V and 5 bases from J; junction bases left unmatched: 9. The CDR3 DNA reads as TGTGCCAGCAGCACTAACAGACAGGGGGAAACCGGGGAGCTGTTTTTT. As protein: CASSTNRQGETGELFF.

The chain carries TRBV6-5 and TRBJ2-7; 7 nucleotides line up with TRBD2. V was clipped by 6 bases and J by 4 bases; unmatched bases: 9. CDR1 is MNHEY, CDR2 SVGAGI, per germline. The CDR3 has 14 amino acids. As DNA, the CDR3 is TGTGCCAGCAGACCAATGGGCGGGAGTTACGAGCAGTACTTC. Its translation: CASRPMGGSYEQYF.

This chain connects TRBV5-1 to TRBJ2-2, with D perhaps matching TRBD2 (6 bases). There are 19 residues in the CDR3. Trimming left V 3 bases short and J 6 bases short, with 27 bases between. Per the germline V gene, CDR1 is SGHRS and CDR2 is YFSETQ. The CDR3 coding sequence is TGCGCCAGCAGCTCCCGGCTAAGGCTGGCCGGGGGTTGGTCCGGGGAGCTGTTTTTT. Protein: CASSSRLRLAGGWSGELFF.

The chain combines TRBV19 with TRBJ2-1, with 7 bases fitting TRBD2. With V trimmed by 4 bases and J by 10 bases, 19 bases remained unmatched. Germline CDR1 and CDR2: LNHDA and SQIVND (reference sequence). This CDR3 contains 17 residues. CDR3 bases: TGTGCCAGTAGTACCCGACGGACCCCCACGGGGGGAGGGGAGCAGTTCTTC. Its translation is CASSTRRTPTGGGEQFF.

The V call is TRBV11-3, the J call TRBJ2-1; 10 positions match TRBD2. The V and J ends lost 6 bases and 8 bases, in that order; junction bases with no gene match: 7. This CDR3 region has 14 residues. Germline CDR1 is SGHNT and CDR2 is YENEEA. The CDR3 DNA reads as TGTGCCAGCAGAGGGGAGCGGGAGGGGGATGAGCAGTTCTTC. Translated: CASRGEREGDEQFF.

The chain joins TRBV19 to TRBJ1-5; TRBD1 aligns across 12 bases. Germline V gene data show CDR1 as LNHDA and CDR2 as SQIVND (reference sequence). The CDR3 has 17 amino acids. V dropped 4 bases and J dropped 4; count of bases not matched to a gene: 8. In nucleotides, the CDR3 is TGTGCCAGTAGTAGCCCCGGGACAGGGGGCCGGAATCAGCCCCAGCATTTT. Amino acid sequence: CASSSPGTGGRNQPQHF. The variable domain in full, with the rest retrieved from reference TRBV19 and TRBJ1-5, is DGGITQSPKYLFRKEGQNVTLSCEQNLNHDAMYWYRQDPGQGLRLIYYSQIVNDFQKGDIAEGYSVSREKKESFPLTVTSAQKNPTAFYLCASSSPGTGGRNQPQHFGDGTRLSIL.

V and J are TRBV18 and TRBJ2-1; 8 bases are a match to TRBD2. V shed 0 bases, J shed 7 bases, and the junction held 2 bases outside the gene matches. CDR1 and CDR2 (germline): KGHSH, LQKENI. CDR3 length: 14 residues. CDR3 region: CASSPPGLGNEQFF. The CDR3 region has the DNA TGTGCCAGCTCACCACCGGGACTAGGTAATGAGCAGTTCTTC.

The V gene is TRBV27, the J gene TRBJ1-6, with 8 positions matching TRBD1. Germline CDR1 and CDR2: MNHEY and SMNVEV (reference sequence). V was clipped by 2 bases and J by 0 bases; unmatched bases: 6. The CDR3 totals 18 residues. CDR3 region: CASSLTTGGSSYNSPLHF. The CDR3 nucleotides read TGTGCCAGCAGTTTAACCACAGGGGGAAGCTCCTATAATTCACCCCTCCACTTT.

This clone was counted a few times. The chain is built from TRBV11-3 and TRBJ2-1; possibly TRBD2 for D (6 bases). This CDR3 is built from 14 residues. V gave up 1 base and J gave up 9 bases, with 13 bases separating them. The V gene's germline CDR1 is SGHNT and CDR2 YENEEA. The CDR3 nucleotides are TGTGCCAGCAGCTTAGGAGGCGGGAACGTTGAGCAGTTCTTC. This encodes CASSLGGGNVEQFF.

The CDR3 DNA is TGTGCCAGCTCACCGGGTCTGGGTGAGGGTGATGAGCAGTTCTTC. Encoded protein: CASSPGLGEGDEQFF. The genes are TRBV18 and TRBJ2-1; tentatively, D is TRBD2 (5 bases). Germline V gene lookup returns CDR1 KGHSH and CDR2 LQKENI. V was shortened by 3 bases and J by 8 bases, with 17 bases between the two germline ends. The length of the CDR3 is 15 residues. Based on the CDR3 plus reference TRBV18 and TRBJ2-1, the full variable domain is NAGVMQNPRHLVRRRGQEARLRCSPMKGHSHVYWYRQLPEEGLKFMVYLQKENIIDESGMPKERFSAEFPKEGPSILRIQQVVRGDSAAYFCASSPGLGEGDEQFFGPGTRLTVL.

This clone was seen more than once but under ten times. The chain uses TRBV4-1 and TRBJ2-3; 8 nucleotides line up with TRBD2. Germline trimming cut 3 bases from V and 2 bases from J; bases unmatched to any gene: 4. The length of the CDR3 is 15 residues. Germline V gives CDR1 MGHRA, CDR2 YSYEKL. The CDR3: CASSQEREHTDTQYF. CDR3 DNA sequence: TGCGCCAGCAGCCAGGAGCGGGAGCACACAGATACGCAGTATTTT.

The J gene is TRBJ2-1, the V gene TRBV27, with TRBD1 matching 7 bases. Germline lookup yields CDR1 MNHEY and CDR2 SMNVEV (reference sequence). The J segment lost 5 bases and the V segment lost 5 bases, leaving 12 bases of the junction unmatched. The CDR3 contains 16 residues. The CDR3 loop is CASSLAGTVTNNEQFF. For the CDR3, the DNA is TGTGCCAGCAGTCTAGCCGGGACAGTGACTAACAATGAGCAGTTCTTC.

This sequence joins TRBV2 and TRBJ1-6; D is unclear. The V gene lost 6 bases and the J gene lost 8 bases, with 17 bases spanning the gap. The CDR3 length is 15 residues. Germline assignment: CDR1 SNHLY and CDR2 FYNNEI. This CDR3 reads CASSVATGIYSPLHF. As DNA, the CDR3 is TGTGCCAGCAGCGTCGCAACCGGGATCTATTCACCCCTCCACTTT. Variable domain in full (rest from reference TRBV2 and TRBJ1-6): EPEVTQTPSHQVTQMGQEVILRCVPISNHLYFYWYRQILGQKVEFLVSFYNNEISEKSEIFDDQFSVERPDGSNFTLKIRSTKLEDSAMYFCASSVATGIYSPLHFGNGTRLTVT.

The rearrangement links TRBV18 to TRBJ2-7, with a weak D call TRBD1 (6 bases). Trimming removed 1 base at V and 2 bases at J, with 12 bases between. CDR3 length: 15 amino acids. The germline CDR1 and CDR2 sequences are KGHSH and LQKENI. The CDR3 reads CASSPQGQLTYEQYV. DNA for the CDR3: TGTGCCAGCTCACCACAAGGACAGCTTACCTACGAGCAGTACGTC.

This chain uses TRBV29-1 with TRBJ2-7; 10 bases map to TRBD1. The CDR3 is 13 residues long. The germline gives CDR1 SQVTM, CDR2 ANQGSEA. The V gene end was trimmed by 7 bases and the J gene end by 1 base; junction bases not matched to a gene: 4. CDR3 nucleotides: TGCAGCGGGGGACAGGGGATTTCCTACGAGCAGTACTTC. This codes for CSGGQGISYEQYF.

CDR3 DNA sequence: TGTGCCAGCAGTGCTTGGCAGGGTGAAGATACGCAGTATTTT. Translated, it gives CASSAWQGEDTQYF. This chain joins TRBV6-4 and TRBJ2-3; the D gene is possibly TRBD1 (5 bases). This CDR3 has 14 amino acids. CDR1 is MRHNA and CDR2 is SNTAGT in the germline V gene. Between the trimmed V and J ends, which lost 4 bases and 5 bases, there was a span of 13 bases.

The CDR3 here is CASSFTQGARQPQHF. CDR3 DNA sequence: TGTGCCAGCAGTTTCACCCAGGGGGCCCGTCAGCCCCAGCATTTT. The chain combines TRBV28 with TRBJ1-5, with 8 bases that match TRBD1. From germline, CDR1 is MDHEN and CDR2 SYDVKM. The CDR3 is 15 amino acids. V lost 3 bases, J lost 6 bases, and 7 bases stayed unmatched. Variable domain in full (rest from reference TRBV28 and TRBJ1-5): DVKVTQSSRYLVKRTGEKVFLECVQDMDHENMFWYRQDPGLGLRLIYFSYDVKMKEKGDIPEGYSVSREKKERFSLILESASTNQTSMYLCASSFTQGARQPQHFGDGTRLSIL.

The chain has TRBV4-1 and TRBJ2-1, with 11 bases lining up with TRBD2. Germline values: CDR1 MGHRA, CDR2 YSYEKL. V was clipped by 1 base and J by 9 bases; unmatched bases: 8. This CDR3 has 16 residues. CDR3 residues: CASSQAVSGGVLEQFF. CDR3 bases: TGCGCCAGCAGCCAAGCCGTTAGCGGGGGGGTCCTTGAGCAGTTCTTC.